The 19 T cell receptor beta chains listed next were all sequenced from one sample in a study of CD8+ T cells in alopecia areata (dated 2018 in TCRdb). Libraries were constructed by the immunoSEQ multiplex PCR assay. For TCR sequencing, RNA was extracted from every sample and reverse transcribed into cDNA to serve as template. The table comes from immuneACCESS by way of TCRdb, which keeps in-frame sequences with V and J called. Part of the clones is missing from these tables; in studies checked, under half for an unresolved V gene and the rest for unknown reasons. Counted in this sample were roughly 200,000 clones; 45% to 65% of them appeared once. The ten top clones hold around 3.2% of the sample. The time point label on this specimen signifies: around 4 weeks on oral tofacitinib. The treatment or condition label for this specimen denotes: oral pan-JAK inhibitor, 5-10 mg twice daily. Sequenced here: CD4+ T cells sorted from blood, sampled at week 4, from a patient treated with tofacitinib. All receptors come from a human donor with alopecia areata.

V and J are TRBV27 and TRBJ2-1; no clear D. Deletions cut 5 bases from V and 0 bases from J, with 17 bases between. Per germline, CDR1 MNHEY and CDR2 SMNVEV (reference sequence). The CDR3 extends over 17 amino acids. This CDR3 is CASSPLLLPSSYNEQFF. The CDR3 coding sequence is TGTGCCAGCAGTCCCCTCCTACTACCGAGCTCCTACAATGAGCAGTTCTTC.

The CDR3 region is CASSRGAYNEQFF. CDR3 bases: TGTGCCAGTTCACGGGGGGCCTACAATGAGCAGTTCTTC. The chain combines TRBV6-5 with TRBJ2-1; 7 nucleotides match TRBD2. CDR3 length: 13 residues. From germline, CDR1 is MNHEY and CDR2 SVGAGI. Trimming cost V 9 bases and J 2 bases; bases outside gene matches: 4.

This clone was seen more than once but under ten times. The chain carries TRBV19 and TRBJ2-3; 8 bases are shared with TRBD2. J gave up 1 base and V 2 bases, and 2 bases lay outside the gene matches. Germline values: CDR1 LNHDA, CDR2 SQIVND (reference sequence). This CDR3 spans 15 amino acids. This chain's CDR3 is CASSILAGRTDTQYF. The CDR3, as DNA: TGTGCCAGTAGTATACTAGCGGGCCGCACAGATACGCAGTATTTT.

The rearrangement links TRBV12-5 to TRBJ2-5; D assignment may be TRBD1 or TRBD2 (5 bases each). This CDR3 has 13 residues. Germline V gene lookup returns CDR1 LGHNT and CDR2 FRNRAP. The V gene lost 5 bases and the J gene lost 4 bases, with 11 bases spanning the gap. CDR3 coding DNA: TGTGCTAGTGGTACAGAGGGGCGAGAGACCCAGTACTTC. Protein product: CASGTEGRETQYF.

There are a few counts of this clone. This chain links TRBV5-1 with TRBJ2-5; no clear D gene. Looked up from germline, CDR1 is SGHRS and CDR2 is YFSETQ. V was clipped by 0 bases and J by 5 bases, with 5 bases between them. There are 12 residues in the CDR3. The CDR3: CASSLARETQYF. For the CDR3, the DNA is TGCGCCAGCAGCTTGGCCAGGGAGACCCAGTACTTC.

The V call is TRBV29-1, the J call TRBJ2-7, with D perhaps matching TRBD2 (6 bases). V was pared by 4 bases and J by 0 bases, with 7 bases between. In germline, CDR1 is SQVTM, CDR2 ANQGSEA. The CDR3 contains 12 residues. CDR3: CSVAGGSYEQYF. CDR3 in DNA: TGCAGCGTTGCCGGGGGCTCCTACGAGCAGTACTTC.

V gene TRBV30 combines with J gene TRBJ1-2, with unresolved D. Between the trimmed V and J ends, which lost 3 bases and 4 bases, there was a span of 6 bases. Germline CDR1 and CDR2: GTSNPN and SVGIG (reference sequence). This CDR3 contains 11 residues. CDR3 sequence (DNA): TGTGCCTGGAGCACGACCTATGGCTACACCTTC. Its protein product is CAWSTTYGYTF.

This clone was detected only a few times. The genes are TRBV7-9 and TRBJ1-4; D is possibly TRBD1 (6 bases). CDR3 size: 16 residues. Trimming removed 0 bases from V and 4 bases from J, with 12 bases in between. The germline V gene has CDR1 SEHNR and CDR2 FQNEAQ (reference sequence). Written as DNA, the CDR3 is TGTGCCAGCAGCTTAGCGGTCGGGGGCGATAATGAAAAACTGTTTTTT. Its protein is CASSLAVGGDNEKLFF.

This chain uses TRBV30 with TRBJ1-5; D not certain. The CDR3 has 14 amino acids. Germline V lookup: CDR1 GTSNPN, CDR2 SVGIG (reference sequence). V was trimmed by 0 bases and J by 4 bases, leaving 10 bases between them. In nucleotides, the CDR3 is TGTGCCTGGAGTGTAGGTCAGCAGAATCAGCCCCAGCATTTT. Its protein product is CAWSVGQQNQPQHF. The full variable domain, its missing parts supplied by reference TRBV30 and TRBJ1-5, is SQTIHQWPATLVQPVGSPLSLECTVEGTSNPNLYWYRQAAGRGLQLLFYSVGIGQISSEVPQNLSASRPQDRQFILSSKKLLLSDSGFYLCAWSVGQQNQPQHFGDGTRLSIL.

CDR3 coding DNA: TGCGCCAGCAGCTTCCGACTAGCGGGGGACCACAATGAGCAGTTCTTC. Protein: CASSFRLAGDHNEQFF. V usage is TRBV5-1 and J usage is TRBJ2-1, with 12 bases fitting TRBD2. With V trimmed by 2 bases and J by 5 bases, 5 bases remained unmatched. Germline V CDR1 and CDR2: SGHRS, YFSETQ. The CDR3 consists of 16 residues.

This clone was found a few times. The J gene is TRBJ1-1, the V gene TRBV29-1; D may be TRBD1 (5 bases). With 1 base removed from V and 2 bases from J, the gap between germline ends came to 8 bases. Looked up from germline, CDR1 is SQVTM and CDR2 is ANQGSEA. The CDR3 spans 13 residues. CDR3 nucleotides: TGCAGCGTTGAAGTGGGGACTAACACTGAAGCTTTCTTT. It encodes CSVEVGTNTEAFF.

This sequence joins TRBV4-3 and TRBJ2-5; D is possibly TRBD2 (5 bases). Trimming left V 0 bases short and J 5 bases short, with 10 bases between. The V gene's germline CDR1 is LGHNA and CDR2 YSLEER. This CDR3 has 14 residues. This CDR3 reads CASSQDVRGETQYF. CDR3 DNA sequence: TGCGCCAGCAGCCAAGATGTTCGAGGGGAGACCCAGTACTTC.

This clone came up a few times. This chain joins TRBV30 and TRBJ1-4; D gene ambiguous. CDR1 is GTSNPN, CDR2 SVGIG, per germline (reference sequence). Trimming stripped 3 bases from V and 12 bases from J, with 17 bases between. The CDR3 is 13 amino acids. As DNA, the CDR3 is TGTGCCTGGAGGGAACCCGGACCTGGGGAACTGTTTTTT. Translation: CAWREPGPGELFF.

The CDR3 loop is CASSTGSDTDTQYF. DNA for the CDR3: TGCGCCAGCAGCACCGGGAGCGACACAGATACGCAGTATTTT. This chain joins TRBV5-1 and TRBJ2-3, with a weak D call TRBD2 (6 bases). This CDR3 is built from 14 residues. Trimming cost V 4 bases and J 2 bases, with 11 bases left between them. The germline V gene has CDR1 SGHRS and CDR2 YFSETQ. Full variable domain (rest looked up from reference TRBV5-1 and TRBJ2-3): KAGVTQTPRYLIKTRGQQVTLSCSPISGHRSVSWYQQTPGQGLQFLFEYFSETQRNKGNFPGRFSGRQFSNSRSEMNVSTLELGDSALYLCASSTGSDTDTQYFGPGTRLTVL.

This clone was detected only a few times. The chain employs TRBV30 and TRBJ1-5; D unresolved. Germline V gene lookup returns CDR1 GTSNPN and CDR2 SVGIG (reference sequence). V was trimmed by 1 base and J by 7 bases, leaving 14 bases between them. The CDR3 loop spans 14 amino acids. The CDR3 DNA reads TGTGCCTGGAGTGGTAGCGGCTTGGGGCAGCCCCAGCATTTT. It codes for CAWSGSGLGQPQHF.

The V gene is TRBV27, the J gene TRBJ2-5; a possible D gene is TRBD2 (5 bases). The CDR3 loop spans 16 amino acids. Germline CDR1 is MNHEY and CDR2 is SMNVEV (reference sequence). The V gene lost 5 bases and the J gene lost 2 bases, with 18 bases spanning the gap. The chain's CDR3 is CASSPTPDGIQETQYF. CDR3 DNA: TGTGCCAGCAGTCCAACCCCGGACGGGATACAAGAGACCCAGTACTTC.

This chain joins TRBV5-4 and TRBJ1-2, with TRBD1 as a possible D gene (5 bases). Germline V CDR1 and CDR2: SGHNT, YYREEE (reference sequence). This CDR3 comprises 14 residues. The V and J ends lost 0 bases and 5 bases respectively, with 11 bases between them. The CDR3 loop reads CASSLEQGGYGYTF. Written as DNA, the CDR3 is TGTGCCAGCAGCTTGGAGCAGGGTGGGTATGGCTACACCTTC.

CDR3 residues: CASGLVPGFYGYTF. For the CDR3, the DNA is TGTGCTAGTGGTTTGGTACCGGGGTTCTATGGCTACACCTTC. The V and J genes are TRBV12-5 and TRBJ1-2; D gene unclear. Trimming took 0 bases from V and 4 from J, leaving 9 bases between them. From germline, CDR1 is LGHNT and CDR2 FRNRAP. The CDR3 has 14 residues.

The rearrangement links TRBV6-6 to TRBJ1-2; D is perhaps TRBD1 (6 bases). There are 13 residues in the CDR3. V lost 8 bases and J 4 bases, leaving 14 bases between the germline ends. Germline values: CDR1 MNHNY, CDR2 SVGAGI (reference sequence). CDR3 coding DNA: TGTGCCAGCGCAACAGGGACCGGCTATGGCTACACCTTC. Translated, it gives CASATGTGYGYTF.